Sequencing of this T cell receptor (beta chain) was carried out in a study of T cell responses to AZD1222 COVID-19 vaccine (dated by TCRdb to 2020 to 2023). As for the study more broadly: A total of under 250 trial participants underwent TCR sequencing, of whom around 210 had received two doses of AZD1222 and about 26 had received two doses of the MenACWY control vaccine. Trial participants were enrolled by age into subgroups of 18-55, 56-69 and 70-plus years, and around 140, 26 and 57 TCR-sequenced participants, respectively, were included in these subgroups.

What this sample's time point label stands for: about 28 days (+/-7) after the second vaccine dose. Because spike-specific TCR depth and breadth did not differ between the two schedules, AZD1222 recipients who got a second dose at roughly 4 weeks were pooled with those who got a second dose at roughly 12 weeks. The vaccinee samples were drawn from two UK trials, COV001 and COV002, one of which was a single-blind randomized controlled phase 2/3 trial testing AZD1222 (ChAdOx1 nCoV-19) in healthy adults. For TCRbeta chain sequencing, PBMC samples from trial participants were taken at day 0 and at day 28 after the second dose. V and J lose 6 bases and 5 bases, and a span of 14 bases separates them. From the cysteine through the phenylalanine, the CDR3 covers 13 amino acids. Here the CDR3 DNA is all that survives: 39 bases in frame from base 1. Looking up the germline V gene yields CDR1 SNHLY and CDR2 FYNNEI.

The CDR3 regions of human TCRbeta chains were analyzed by immunosequencing. The authors' pipeline ran thus. TCRs in the repertoires were matched against a reference library of SARS-CoV-2-specific TCRs that had been generated with the MIRA antigen-specificity platform. Breadth meant the fraction of unique TCRs that were SARS-CoV-2-associated, whereas depth meant the fraction of total T cells that were SARS-CoV-2-associated. Using the MIRA data, every spike-specific TCR was mapped to the spike region that the TCR reacted to and assigned to either a CD4 or a CD8 class. Log10-transformed breadth and depth values were compared by one-way ANOVA with Sidak's multiple comparisons tests. The table was pulled from immuneACCESS by TCRdb, which kept in-frame rearrangements only. Such tables lose some clones; where checked, under half of the loss comes from unresolved V genes, and the rest has no known cause. V and J calls plus clone size are reproduced from that table; the DNA served to infer D and trimming. The sample table records just over 90,000 clones; around 91% of these occur just once. The ten biggest clones cover under 3% of the sample.

The paper's findings and limits, for the study overall: Reportedly, almost half of the unique spike-specific TCRs recognized epitopes lying outside the regions that are mutated in the B.1.351 and B.1.1.7 variants. Participants were mostly white British, with more females than males. The authors suggested clonal diversity may have been underestimated. No day 14 peak-response samples were available, so repertoires were characterized only after the peak T cell response. Only five to seven AZD1222 recipients were SARS-CoV-2 seropositive at baseline, limiting conclusions about previously exposed vaccinees. In the small 56-69-year group, the increase in depth fell short of significance, most likely because of low power. A significant rise in spike-specific TCR breadth and depth was observed after two AZD1222 doses relative to day 0 and relative to MenACWY recipients. Vaccine-associated CD4 TCRs spanned the whole spike protein, with dominant responses in regions 160-218 and 743-854.

With regard to this clone: The antigen it recognizes is unknown. Within one base of it there is no much larger clone, and no base qualities were kept.

The chain joins TRBV2 to TRBJ2-7; matching of 6 bases hints at TRBD2 as the D gene. The receptor was isolated from an adult who received the AZD1222 COVID-19 vaccine. Source: peripheral blood, taken 28 days after the second AZD1222 dose. The CDR3 region has the sequence CASRPTSPHEQYF. The sequence in DNA is TGTGCCAGCAGGCCAACTAGCCCCCACGAGCAGTACTTC. The full variable domain, with segments outside the CDR3 supplied by the reference TRBV2 and TRBJ2-7 proteins, appears as EPEVTQTPSHQVTQMGQEVILRCVPISNHLYFYWYRQILGQKVEFLVSFYNNEISEKSEIFDDQFSVERPDGSNFTLKIRSTKLEDSAMYFCASRPTSPHEQYFGPGTRLTVT.